These 16 T cell receptor beta chains were all obtained from the same sample, sequenced in a study of monozygotic twins with inflammatory bowel disease. Reanalyzing the 5' RACE reads, TCRdb keeps one entry per CDR3 protein, without DNA. The repertoire shows under 350,000 distinct CDR3 sequences; the top ten hold 5% to 6%. Sequenced sample: blood. These receptors all stem from a human donor with ulcerative colitis or Crohn's disease, or a healthy co-twin of an affected twin (not recorded which).

The chain uses TRBV6-2 or TRBV6-3 and TRBJ2-7; as DNA is missing, the TRBD1 call by TCRdb cannot be tested. Germline V gives CDR1 MNHEY, CDR2 SVGEGT. The CDR3 totals 15 residues. CDR3 loop: CASRKTGQSIYEQYF.

The V and J genes are TRBV4-3 and TRBJ2-7; no DNA is available, so the TRBD1 call from TCRdb remains unchecked. The germline V gene has CDR1 LGHNA and CDR2 YSLEER. CDR3 size: 16 residues. CDR3 residues: CASSQVLGAPNYEQYF.

This sequence joins TRBV3-1 and TRBJ2-1; TCRdb indicates TRBD2, and absent DNA this call remains unverified. The length of the CDR3 is 15 residues. CDR1 LGHDT and CDR2 YNNKEL come from the germline V gene (reference sequence). CDR3: CASSQGAASGNEQFF.

This sequence joins TRBV28 and TRBJ2-7; checking the TCRdb D call of TRBD2 is not possible without DNA. This CDR3 spans 12 amino acids. Germline CDR1 and CDR2: MDHEN and SYDVKM. The CDR3 sequence is CASSLFEREQYF.

The chain employs TRBV5-1 and TRBJ2-1. The CDR3 runs 11 residues. Germline CDR1 SGHRS, CDR2 YFSETQ. The CDR3 is CASSWDNEQFF.

This chain connects TRBV7-9 to TRBJ2-7. The CDR3 is made up of 14 amino acids. Germline V CDR1 and CDR2: SEHNR, FQNEAQ (reference sequence). CDR3 residues: CASSLVERPYEQYF.

The chain couples TRBV12-3 or TRBV12-4 to TRBJ2-1; TCRdb proposes TRBD2, but this gene call is untestable without DNA. The CDR3 extends over 16 amino acids. The CDR3 loop is CASSSKGEGGGNEQFF.

CDR3 in amino acids: CSALLPGAVEKLFF. The rearrangement uses TRBV20-1 and TRBJ1-4; with no DNA, the TCRdb D assignment of TRBD1 cannot be verified. In germline, CDR1 is DFQATT, CDR2 SNEGSKA (reference sequence). The CDR3 length is 14 residues.

The chain couples TRBV5-1 to TRBJ1-3. This CDR3 has 16 residues. Germline V gene sequence: CDR1 SGHRS, CDR2 YFSETQ. CDR3 region: CASSQLPTSSGNTIYF.

The genes are TRBV7-8 and TRBJ2-3; TCRdb gives TRBD1 as the D gene, but with no DNA this cannot be confirmed. Germline CDR1 and CDR2: SGHVS and FQNEAQ. The CDR3 contains 19 residues. The CDR3 sequence is CASSLPDSAQPQTTDTQYF.

This chain joins TRBV6-2 or TRBV6-3 and TRBJ2-5; TCRdb returns TRBD1, unconfirmable since there is no DNA. The CDR3 has 13 residues. Germline lookup yields CDR1 MNHEY and CDR2 SVGEGT. The CDR3 spells CASTDWGPGTQYF.

This chain uses TRBV28 with TRBJ1-1; TCRdb's D call, TRBD1, is unchecked because there is no DNA. Germline V gene data show CDR1 as MDHEN and CDR2 as SYDVKM. This CDR3 region has 15 residues. The CDR3 spells CASSAGGTKNTEAFF.

J is TRBJ1-5 and V is TRBV12-3 or TRBV12-4; TCRdb gives TRBD1 as the D gene, but with no DNA this cannot be confirmed. This CDR3 contains 15 residues. The CDR3 region is CASSFQDRLNQPQHF.

The rearrangement links TRBV27 to TRBJ2-7; the D gene TCRdb calls, TRBD1, cannot be checked with no DNA. Germline V gene sequence: CDR1 MNHEY, CDR2 SMNVEV (reference sequence). This CDR3 is built from 14 residues. The CDR3: CKPTERPATYEQYF.

The rearrangement joins TRBV18 to TRBJ2-6; TCRdb's D call, TRBD1, is unchecked because there is no DNA. The CDR3 consists of 19 residues. CDR1 is KGHSH, CDR2 LQKENI, per germline. The CDR3 sequence is CASSPPRGQGRSGANVLTF.

This sequence joins TRBV12-3 or TRBV12-4 and TRBJ1-5. The length of the CDR3 is 13 residues. This chain's CDR3 is CASSVGLRQPQHF.